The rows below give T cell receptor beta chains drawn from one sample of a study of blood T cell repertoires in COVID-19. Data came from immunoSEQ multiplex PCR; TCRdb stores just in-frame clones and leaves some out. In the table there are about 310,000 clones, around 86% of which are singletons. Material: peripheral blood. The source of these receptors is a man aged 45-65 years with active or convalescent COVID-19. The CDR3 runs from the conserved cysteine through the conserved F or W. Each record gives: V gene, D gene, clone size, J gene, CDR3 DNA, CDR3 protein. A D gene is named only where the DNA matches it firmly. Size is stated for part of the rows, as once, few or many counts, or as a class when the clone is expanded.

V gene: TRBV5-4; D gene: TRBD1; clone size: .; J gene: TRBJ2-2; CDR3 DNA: TGTGCCAGCAGCCCGGCCGGGACAGCCACCAACACCGGGGAGCTGTTTTTT; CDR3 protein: CASSPAGTATNTGELFF
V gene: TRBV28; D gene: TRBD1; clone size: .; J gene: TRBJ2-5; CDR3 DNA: TGTGCCAGCGAAGGGGACAGGGAAGGGACCCAGTACTTC; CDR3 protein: CASEGDREGTQYF
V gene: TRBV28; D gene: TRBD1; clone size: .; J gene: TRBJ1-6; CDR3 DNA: TGTGCCAGCAGACGGGGGGACAGGGCATCAAATTCACCCCTCCACTTT; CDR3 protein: CASRRGDRASNSPLHF
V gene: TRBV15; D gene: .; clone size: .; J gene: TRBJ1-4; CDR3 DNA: TGTGCCACCAGCACCGTACAGGGTGGTTATGAAAAACTGTTTTTT; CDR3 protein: CATSTVQGGYEKLFF
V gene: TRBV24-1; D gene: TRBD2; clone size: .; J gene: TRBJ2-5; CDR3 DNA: TGTGCCACCAGTGAGGGACTAGCGGGGCAAGAGACCCAGTACTTC; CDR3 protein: CATSEGLAGQETQYF
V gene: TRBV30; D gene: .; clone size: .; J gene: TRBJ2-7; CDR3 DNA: TGTGCCTGGAGTGGAGGAGGCACCTACGAGCAGTACTTC; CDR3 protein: CAWSGGGTYEQYF
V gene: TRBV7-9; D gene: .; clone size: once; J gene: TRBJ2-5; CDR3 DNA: TGTGCCAGCAGCTTAGATTTCTTACAAGAGACCCAGTACTTC; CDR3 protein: CASSLDFLQETQYF
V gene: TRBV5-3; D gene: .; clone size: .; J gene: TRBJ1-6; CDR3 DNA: TGTGCCAGAAGCTTAAAACAGGGAAATAATTCACCCCTCCACTTT; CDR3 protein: CARSLKQGNNSPLHF
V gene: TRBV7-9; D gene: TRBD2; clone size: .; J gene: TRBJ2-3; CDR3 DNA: TGTGCCAGCAGCTTAGGAGTTGCGGGGGAGCGGTCGGATACGCAGTATTTT; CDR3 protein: CASSLGVAGERSDTQYF
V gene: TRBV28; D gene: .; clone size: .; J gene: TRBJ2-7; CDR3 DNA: TGTGCCAGCAGTTTATCGGCGGGCTCACAATACGAGCAGTACTTC; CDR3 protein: CASSLSAGSQYEQYF
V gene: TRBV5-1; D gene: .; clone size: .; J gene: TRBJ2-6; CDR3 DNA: TGCGCCAGCAGCTCAGGGGACTCTGGGGCCAACGTCCTGACTTTC; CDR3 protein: CASSSGDSGANVLTF
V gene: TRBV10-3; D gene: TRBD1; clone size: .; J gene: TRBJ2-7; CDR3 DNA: TGTGCCATCAGTGAGTCGACAGGGTTGCACGAGCAGTACTTC; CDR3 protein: CAISESTGLHEQYF
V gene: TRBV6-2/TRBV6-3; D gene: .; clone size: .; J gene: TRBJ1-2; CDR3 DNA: TGTGCCAGCAGTTCTTTCCGGGACTGGACTAACTATGGCTACACCTTC; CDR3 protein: CASSSFRDWTNYGYTF
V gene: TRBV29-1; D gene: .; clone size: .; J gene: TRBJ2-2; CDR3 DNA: TGCAGCGCTGGTGAGGGCGGCACCGGGGAGCTGTTTTTT; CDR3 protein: CSAGEGGTGELFF
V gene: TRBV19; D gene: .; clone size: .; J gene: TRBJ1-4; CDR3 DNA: TGTGCCAGTAAAGGGGAAAATAATAATGAAAAACTGTTTTTT; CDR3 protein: CASKGENNNEKLFF
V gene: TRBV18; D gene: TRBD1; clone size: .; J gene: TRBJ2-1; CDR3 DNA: TGTGCCAGCTCACTAGGACAGGGAGTCTACAATGAGCAGTTCTTC; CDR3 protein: CASSLGQGVYNEQFF
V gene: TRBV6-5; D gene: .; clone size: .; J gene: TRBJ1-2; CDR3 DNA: TGTGCCAGCAGTTACTCGACGGGGGGAGGCTATGGCTACACCTTC; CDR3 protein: CASSYSTGGGYGYTF
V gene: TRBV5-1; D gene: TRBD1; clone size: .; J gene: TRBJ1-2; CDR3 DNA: TGCGCCAGCAGCGCCGACAGGGACTATGGCTACACCTTC; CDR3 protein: CASSADRDYGYTF
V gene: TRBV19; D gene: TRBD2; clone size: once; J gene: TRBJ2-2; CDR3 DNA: TGTGCCAGTAGTATTAAGACTAGCTTTGTCACCGGGGAGCTGTTTTTT; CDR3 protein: CASSIKTSFVTGELFF
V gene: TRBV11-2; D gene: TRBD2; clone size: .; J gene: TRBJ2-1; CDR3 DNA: TGTGCCAGCAGCCAAGCGGGGGGCCCCAATGAGCAGTTCTTC; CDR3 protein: CASSQAGGPNEQFF